This T cell receptor beta chain comes out of a study of regulatory T cells in long-lasting Graves disease. Notes on the study in general: Authors noted too few samples as a limitation. Patients with persistent disease showed a bias toward TRBV28, TRBJ1-2 and TRBJ2-5.

Assembly of TCR beta libraries relied on iRepertoire HTBI primers together with Arm-PCR of CDR3 regions. TCRdb reprocessed the multiplex PCR reads with MiXCR, giving one entry per CDR3 protein. The sample lists about 470,000 distinct CDR3 sequences, less than 25% occurring once. Documented time point: persistent/refractory GD, antithyroid drugs over 5 years with positive TRAb. PBMCs were the source of the RNA used for TCR sequencing. Trimming shortened V by 3 bases and J by 4 bases, and 7 bases separated the two germline ends. CDR3 length equals 12 residues. This clonotype occurred many times. What it binds is unknown.

Sample: peripheral blood mononuclear cells (PBMCs), taken when the disease was refractory, from a patient treated with antithyroid drugs. This chain connects TRBV12-3 or TRBV12-4 to TRBJ2-7; D unclear. The sequence was obtained from a female donor with Graves disease. CDR3 loop: CASSFYPYEQYF. CDR3 DNA: TGTGCCAGCAGTTTTTACCCTTACGAGCAGTACTTC.